This passage covers 7 T cell receptor beta chains from one sample sequenced in a study of shared clonotypes between healthy human individuals. Libraries were prepared by immunoSEQ multiplex PCR; TCRdb keeps only in-frame clonotypes and omits some of them. Here the sample spans 550,000 to 800,000 clones, 74% being singletons. The sequencing sample was made of memory CD4+ T cells sorted from blood. Subset meaning: CD45RA-negative fraction. All receptors derive from a woman between 25 and 40 years old in good health.

CDR3 amino acids: CASSPFSGTGELFF. The CDR3 nucleotides read TGTGCCAGCAGCCCCTTCTCCGGGACCGGGGAGCTGTTTTTT. This sequence joins TRBV7-9 and TRBJ2-2; D unresolved. The germline gives CDR1 SEHNR, CDR2 FQNEAQ (reference sequence). V lost 5 bases and J lost 5, with 12 bases in between. This CDR3 has 14 residues.

The rearrangement uses TRBV14 and TRBJ2-5; D is unclear. The germline V and J ends were trimmed by 2 bases and 4 bases, with 2 bases remaining between them. Germline CDR1 reads SGHDN; CDR2 reads FVKESK. This CDR3 has 11 amino acids. The CDR3 DNA reads TGTGCCAGCAGCCAATCAGAGACCCAGTACTTC. It yields the protein CASSQSETQYF. Supplemented by reference TRBV14 and TRBJ2-5, the full variable domain reads EAGVTQFPSHSVIEKGQTVTLRCDPISGHDNLYWYRRVMGKEIKFLLHFVKESKQDESGMPNNRFLAERTGGTYSTLKVQPAELEDSGVYFCASSQSETQYFGPGTRLLVL.

The chain combines TRBV12-5 with TRBJ1-4; D possibly corresponds to TRBD1 (5 bases). The V end lost 7 bases, the J end lost 6 bases, and 15 bases lay between the germline ends. Per the germline V gene, CDR1 is LGHNT and CDR2 is FRNRAP. The CDR3 is made up of 14 amino acids. Written as DNA, the CDR3 is TGTGCTAGTGCCCAGGGCGAAGATGATGAAAAACTGTTTTTT. This encodes CASAQGEDDEKLFF.

CDR3 in amino acids: CASSQRMGQATYEQYF. The CDR3 nucleotides are TGCGCCAGCAGCCAACGAATGGGACAGGCTACCTACGAGCAGTACTTC. The rearrangement links TRBV4-1 to TRBJ2-5; 8 bases fit TRBD1. The assigned J gene may be wrong: the sequence end matches TRBJ2-7 better. This CDR3 contains 16 residues. From germline, CDR1 is MGHRA and CDR2 YSYEKL.

For the CDR3, the DNA is TGTGCCATCAGTGACTGGAGGGTAGAGACCCAGTACTTC. Protein: CAISDWRVETQYF. The chain recombines TRBV10-3 with TRBJ2-5, with a weak D call TRBD2 (6 bases). V gave up 3 bases and J gave up 4 bases, with 9 bases separating them. This CDR3 contains 13 residues. The germline V gene encodes CDR1 ENHRY and CDR2 SYGVKD.

This clone came up many times. The chain employs TRBV2 and TRBJ2-3; D remains ambiguous. Trimming shortened V by 4 bases and J by 0 bases, and 11 bases separated the two germline ends. CDR3 size: 15 residues. Germline V gene lookup returns CDR1 SNHLY and CDR2 FYNNEI. The CDR3 coding sequence is TGTGCCAGCAGTGTCGATAATCCTAGCACAGATACGCAGTATTTT. This sequence encodes CASSVDNPSTDTQYF.

The V gene is TRBV5-1, the J gene TRBJ1-1; TRBD1 might be the D (6 bases). CDR3 size: 14 residues. Looked up from germline, CDR1 is SGHRS and CDR2 is YFSETQ. Trimming removed 6 bases at V and 0 bases at J, with 12 bases between. CDR3 DNA: TGCGCCAGCACCATAGGGGGATTGAACACTGAAGCTTTCTTT. Protein sequence: CASTIGGLNTEAFF.